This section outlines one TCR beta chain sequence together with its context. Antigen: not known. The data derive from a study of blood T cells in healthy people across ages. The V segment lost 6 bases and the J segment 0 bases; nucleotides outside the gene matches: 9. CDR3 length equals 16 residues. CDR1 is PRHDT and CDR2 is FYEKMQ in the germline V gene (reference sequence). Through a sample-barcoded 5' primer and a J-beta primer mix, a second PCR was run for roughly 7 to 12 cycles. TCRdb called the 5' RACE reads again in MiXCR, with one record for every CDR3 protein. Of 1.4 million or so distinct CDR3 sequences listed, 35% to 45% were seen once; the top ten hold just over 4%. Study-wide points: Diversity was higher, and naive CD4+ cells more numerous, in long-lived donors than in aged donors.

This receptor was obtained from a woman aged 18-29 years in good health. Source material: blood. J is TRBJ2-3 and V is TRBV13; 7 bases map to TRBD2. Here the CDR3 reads CASRPKAAGSTDTQYF. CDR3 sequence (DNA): TGTGCCAGCAGACCGAAGGCAGCGGGGAGCACAGATACGCAGTATTTT.